Reported below is one TCR beta chain. Its matching antigen is unknown. This sample is drawn from a study of T-cell reconstitution after alpha-beta-depleted transplantation in children. Germline CDR1 reads DFQATT; CDR2 reads SNEGSKA (reference sequence). The CDR3 spans 12 residues. V shed 7 bases, J shed 7 bases, and the junction held 9 bases outside the gene matches. Study results and caveats: Several hundred expanded graft clones reportedly gave rise to the alpha-beta T cells present about two months after transplant. One year after transplant, T-cell counts and diversity came mostly from newly produced T cells. The origin of high day-60 TCRbeta diversity in some patients lay in surviving recipient T cells and thymic progenitors.

Unique molecular identifiers were incorporated when the TCRbeta library was constructed. TCRdb reanalysed the PCR reads using MiXCR and keeps one entry per CDR3 protein. This sample yields tens of thousands of distinct CDR3 sequences, of which 18% are seen a single time; approximately 55% belongs to the top ten. The sample was PBMCs, mostly from graft donor cells, taken 360 days after TCRalphabeta/CD19-depleted stem cell transplant. V is TRBV20-1 and J is TRBJ2-7, with TRBD2 identical over 8 bases. This TCR derives from a male patient aged 2-10 years who had a stem cell transplant for acute lymphoblastic leukemia, so the T cells may come from the graft donor. In DNA form, the CDR3 reads TGCAGTGGTCGGGAGGGGATCGCGGAGCAGTACTTC. The encoded protein is CSGREGIAEQYF.